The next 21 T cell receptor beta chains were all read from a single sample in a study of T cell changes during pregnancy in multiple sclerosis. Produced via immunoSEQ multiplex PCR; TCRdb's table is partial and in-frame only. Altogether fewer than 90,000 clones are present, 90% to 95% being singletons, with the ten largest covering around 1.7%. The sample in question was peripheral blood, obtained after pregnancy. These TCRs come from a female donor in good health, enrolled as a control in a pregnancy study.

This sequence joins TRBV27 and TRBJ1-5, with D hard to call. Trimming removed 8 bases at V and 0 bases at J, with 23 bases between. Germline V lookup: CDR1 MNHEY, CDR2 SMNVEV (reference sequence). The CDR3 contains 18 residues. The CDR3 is CASLPSGAGHVSNQPQHF. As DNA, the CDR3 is TGTGCCAGCCTCCCTAGTGGTGCGGGCCACGTTAGCAATCAGCCCCAGCATTTT.

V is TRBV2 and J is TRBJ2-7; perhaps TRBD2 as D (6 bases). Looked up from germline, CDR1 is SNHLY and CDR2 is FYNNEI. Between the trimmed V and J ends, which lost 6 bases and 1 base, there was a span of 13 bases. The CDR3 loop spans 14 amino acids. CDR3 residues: CASRVGGTSYEQYF. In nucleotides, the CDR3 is TGTGCCAGCAGGGTTGGCGGGACGTCCTACGAGCAGTACTTC.

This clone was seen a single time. DNA of the CDR3: TGTGCCAGCAGTGTGGGGCGGGACAGGGGTTTAACCGAGCAGTACTTC. It is translated as CASSVGRDRGLTEQYF. The V call is TRBV6-1, the J call TRBJ2-5; 10 bases are shared with TRBD1. The assigned J gene may be wrong: the sequence end matches TRBJ2-7 better. Germline V gene data show CDR1 as MNHNS and CDR2 as SASEGT. The CDR3 covers 16 residues.

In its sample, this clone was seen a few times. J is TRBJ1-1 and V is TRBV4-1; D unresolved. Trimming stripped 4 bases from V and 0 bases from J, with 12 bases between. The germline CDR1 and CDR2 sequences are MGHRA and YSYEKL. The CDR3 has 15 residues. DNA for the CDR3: TGCGCCAGCAGCCGCCCGCTGGGCTTGAACACTGAAGCTTTCTTT. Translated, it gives CASSRPLGLNTEAFF.

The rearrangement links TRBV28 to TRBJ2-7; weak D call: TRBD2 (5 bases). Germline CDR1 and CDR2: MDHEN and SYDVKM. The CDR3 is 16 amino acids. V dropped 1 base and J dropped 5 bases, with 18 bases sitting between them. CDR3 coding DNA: TGTGCCAGCAGTTTATCGTCGCTTGGACTCCGGCACGAGCAGTACTTC. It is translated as CASSLSSLGLRHEQYF.

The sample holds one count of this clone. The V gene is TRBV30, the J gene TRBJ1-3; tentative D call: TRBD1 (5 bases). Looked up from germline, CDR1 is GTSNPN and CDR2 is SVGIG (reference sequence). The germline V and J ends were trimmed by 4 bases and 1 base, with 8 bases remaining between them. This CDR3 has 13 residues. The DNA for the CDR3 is TGTGCCTGGACGACAGAGTCTGGAAACACCATATATTTT. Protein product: CAWTTESGNTIYF.

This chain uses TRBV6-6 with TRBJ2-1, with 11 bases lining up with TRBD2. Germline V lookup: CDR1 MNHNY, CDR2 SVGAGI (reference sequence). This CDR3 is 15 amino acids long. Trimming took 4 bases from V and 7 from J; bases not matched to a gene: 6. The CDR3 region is CASSWALAGANEQFF. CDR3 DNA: TGTGCCAGCAGTTGGGCACTAGCGGGAGCTAATGAGCAGTTCTTC.

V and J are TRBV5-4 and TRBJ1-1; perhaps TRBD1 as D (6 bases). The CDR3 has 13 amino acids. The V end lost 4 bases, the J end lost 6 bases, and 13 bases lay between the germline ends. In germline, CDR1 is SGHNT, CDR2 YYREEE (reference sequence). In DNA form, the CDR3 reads TGTGCCAGCAGCGTGGGGGAGGGGGCTGAAGCTTTCTTT. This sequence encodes CASSVGEGAEAFF.

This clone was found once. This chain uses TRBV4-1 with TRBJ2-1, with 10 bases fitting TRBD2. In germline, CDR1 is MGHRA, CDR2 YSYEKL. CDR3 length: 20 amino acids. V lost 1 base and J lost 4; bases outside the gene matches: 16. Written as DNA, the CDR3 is TGCGCCAGCAGCCAAGCCCCCCTAGCGGGAGTCTCCCAGACTTACAATGAGCAGTTCTTC. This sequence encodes CASSQAPLAGVSQTYNEQFF.

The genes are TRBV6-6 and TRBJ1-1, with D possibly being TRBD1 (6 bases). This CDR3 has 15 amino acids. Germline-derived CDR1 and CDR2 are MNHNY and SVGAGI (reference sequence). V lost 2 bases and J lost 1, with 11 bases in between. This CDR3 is CASSYPDSQNTEAFF. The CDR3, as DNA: TGTGCCAGCAGTTACCCGGACAGCCAGAACACTGAAGCTTTCTTT.

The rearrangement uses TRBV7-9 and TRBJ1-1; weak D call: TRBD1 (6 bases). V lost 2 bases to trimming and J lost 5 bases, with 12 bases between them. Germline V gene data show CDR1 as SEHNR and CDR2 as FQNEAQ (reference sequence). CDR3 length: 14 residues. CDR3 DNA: TGTGCCAGCAGCTTATCACAGGGTCAGACTGAAGCTTTCTTT. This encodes CASSLSQGQTEAFF. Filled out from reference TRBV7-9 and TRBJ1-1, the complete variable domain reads DTGVSQNPRHKITKRGQNVTFRCDPISEHNRLYWYRQTLGQGPEFLTYFQNEAQLEKSRLLSDRFSAERPKGSFSTLEIQRTEQGDSAMYLCASSLSQGQTEAFFGQGTRLTVV.

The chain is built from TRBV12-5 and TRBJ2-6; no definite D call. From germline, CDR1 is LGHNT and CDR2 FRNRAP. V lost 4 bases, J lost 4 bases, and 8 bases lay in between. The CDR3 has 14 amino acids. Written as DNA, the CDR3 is TGTGCTAGTGGTTCAATGAGGGGGGCCAACGTCCTGACTTTC. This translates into CASGSMRGANVLTF.

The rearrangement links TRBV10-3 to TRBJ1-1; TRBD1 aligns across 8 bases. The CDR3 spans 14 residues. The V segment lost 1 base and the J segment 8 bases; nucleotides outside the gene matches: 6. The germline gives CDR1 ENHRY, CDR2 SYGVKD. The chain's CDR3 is CAISEYGTGTEAFF. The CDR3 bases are TGTGCCATCAGTGAGTATGGGACAGGCACAGAAGCTTTCTTT.

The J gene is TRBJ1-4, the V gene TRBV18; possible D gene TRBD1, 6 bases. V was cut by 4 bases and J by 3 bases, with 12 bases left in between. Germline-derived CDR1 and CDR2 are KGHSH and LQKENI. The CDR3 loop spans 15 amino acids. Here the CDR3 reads CASSRAGAANEKLFF. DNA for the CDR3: TGTGCCAGCTCACGGGCGGGGGCGGCTAATGAAAAACTGTTTTTT.

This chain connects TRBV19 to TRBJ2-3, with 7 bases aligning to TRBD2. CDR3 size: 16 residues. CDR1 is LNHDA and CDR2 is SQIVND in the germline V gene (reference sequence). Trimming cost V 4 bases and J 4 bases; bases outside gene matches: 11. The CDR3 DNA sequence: TGTGCCAGTAGTAAGGGAGCGGGAAAAGGGTCAGATACGCAGTATTTT. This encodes CASSKGAGKGSDTQYF.

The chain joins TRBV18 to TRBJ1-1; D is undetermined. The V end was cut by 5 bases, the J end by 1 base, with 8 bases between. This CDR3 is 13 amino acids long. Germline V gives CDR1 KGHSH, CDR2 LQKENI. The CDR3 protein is CASSDQANTEAFF. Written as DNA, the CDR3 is TGTGCCAGCTCAGATCAGGCGAACACTGAAGCTTTCTTT.

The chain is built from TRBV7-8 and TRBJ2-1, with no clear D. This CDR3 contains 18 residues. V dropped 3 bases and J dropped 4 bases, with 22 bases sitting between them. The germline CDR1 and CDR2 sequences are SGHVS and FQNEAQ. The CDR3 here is CASSLTLSSSEIYNEQFF. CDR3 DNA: TGTGCCAGCAGCTTGACTTTATCCTCCAGCGAGATATACAATGAGCAGTTCTTC.

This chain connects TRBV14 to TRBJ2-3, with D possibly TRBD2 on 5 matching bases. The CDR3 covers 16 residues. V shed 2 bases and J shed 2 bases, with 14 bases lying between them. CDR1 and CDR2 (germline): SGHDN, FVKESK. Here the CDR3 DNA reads TGTGCCAGCAGCCAAATCCCGGGGAGATTCACAGATACGCAGTATTTT. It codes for CASSQIPGRFTDTQYF.

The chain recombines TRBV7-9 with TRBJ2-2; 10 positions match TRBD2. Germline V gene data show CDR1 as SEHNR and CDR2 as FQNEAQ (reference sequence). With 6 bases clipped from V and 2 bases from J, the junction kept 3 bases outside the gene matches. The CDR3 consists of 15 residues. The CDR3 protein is CASSRTSGNTGELFF. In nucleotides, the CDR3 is TGTGCCAGCAGTCGGACTAGCGGCAACACCGGGGAGCTGTTTTTT.

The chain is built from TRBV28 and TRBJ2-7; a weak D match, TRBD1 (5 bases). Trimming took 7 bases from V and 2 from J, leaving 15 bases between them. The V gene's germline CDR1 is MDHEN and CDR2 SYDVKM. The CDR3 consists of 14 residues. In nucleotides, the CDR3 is TGTGCCAGCACCACCGACAGCACCACCTACGAGCAGTACTTC. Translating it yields CASTTDSTTYEQYF. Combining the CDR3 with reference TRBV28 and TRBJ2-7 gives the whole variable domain DVKVTQSSRYLVKRTGEKVFLECVQDMDHENMFWYRQDPGLGLRLIYFSYDVKMKEKGDIPEGYSVSREKKERFSLILESASTNQTSMYLCASTTDSTTYEQYFGPGTRLTVT.

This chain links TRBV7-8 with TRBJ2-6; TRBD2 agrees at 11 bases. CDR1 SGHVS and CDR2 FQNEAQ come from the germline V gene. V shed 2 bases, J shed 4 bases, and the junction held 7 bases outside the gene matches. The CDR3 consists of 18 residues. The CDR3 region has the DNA TGTGCCAGCAGCTTACAGGCTAGCGGGAGGCCCGGGGCCAACGTCCTGACTTTC. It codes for CASSLQASGRPGANVLTF.